Presented here are 20 T cell receptor beta chains from one specimen sequenced in a study of identical twins. Via MiXCR, TCRdb re-called the 5' RACE reads, giving one row per CDR3 protein. The repertoire consists of under 300,000 distinct CDR3 sequences, with 12% occurring once and the leading ten covering 4%. This same sample was also part of a study on yellow fever vaccine responses in identical twins.

The sample comprised memory (CD45RO+) T cells sorted from blood. These receptors all come from a woman aged 18 to 35 in good health.

This clonotype was counted at least ten times. The chain uses TRBV5-1 and TRBJ2-7; 8 bases fit TRBD1. Unmatched junction bases numbered 7, after V lost 4 bases and J lost 1 base. The CDR3 contains 15 residues. CDR1 SGHRS and CDR2 YFSETQ come from the germline V gene. Here the CDR3 DNA reads TGCGCCAGCAGCCCCCGAGGGACAGGTTCCTACGAGCAGTACTTC. Its translation is CASSPRGTGSYEQYF.

The sample holds many counts of this clonotype. The CDR3 nucleotides are TGCGCCAGCAGCCTGGAGTCCCGGGACAGGGTTGGGACTAATGAAAAACTGTTTTTT. Translating gives CASSLESRDRVGTNEKLFF. V is TRBV5-1 and J is TRBJ1-4; TRBD1 matches at 9 bases. CDR1 and CDR2 from the germline V gene are SGHRS and YFSETQ. The CDR3 is 19 residues long. Losses at the gene ends were 4 bases for V and 2 bases for J; bases not matched to a gene: 15.

A few counts support this clonotype. V gene TRBV15 combines with J gene TRBJ2-3; D is ambiguous. Germline lookup yields CDR1 LNHNV and CDR2 YYDKDF (reference sequence). CDR3 length equals 14 residues. Trimming cost V 1 base and J 4 bases, with 9 bases left between them. CDR3: CATSRGSRPDTQYF. Here the CDR3 DNA reads TGTGCCACCAGCAGAGGGAGCAGGCCAGATACGCAGTATTTT.

This clonotype was detected only a few times. The J gene is TRBJ2-7, the V gene TRBV5-1, with 8 bases matching TRBD2. Trimming at V came to 3 bases and at J to 2 bases, leaving 13 bases not matched to a gene. This CDR3 has 17 residues. The germline gives CDR1 SGHRS, CDR2 YFSETQ. CDR3 residues: CASSSWRGVLETYEQYF. DNA for the CDR3: TGCGCCAGCAGCTCCTGGCGGGGGGTTCTGGAAACCTACGAGCAGTACTTC.

This chain joins TRBV7-9 and TRBJ2-1; D is undetermined. CDR1 is SEHNR, CDR2 FQNEAQ, per germline (reference sequence). Trimming pared 0 bases from V and 7 bases from J, leaving 13 bases between. The CDR3 extends over 15 amino acids. The CDR3 spells CASSLAPRLGNEQFF. As DNA, the CDR3 is TGTGCCAGCAGCTTAGCCCCCCGCCTGGGGAATGAGCAGTTCTTC. The variable domain in full, with the rest retrieved from reference TRBV7-9 and TRBJ2-1, is DTGVSQNPRHKITKRGQNVTFRCDPISEHNRLYWYRQTLGQGPEFLTYFQNEAQLEKSRLLSDRFSAERPKGSFSTLEIQRTEQGDSAMYLCASSLAPRLGNEQFFGPGTRLTVL.

A few counts support this clonotype. The chain has TRBV7-9 and TRBJ2-1; possibly TRBD2 for D (5 bases). CDR1 and CDR2 (germline): SEHNR, FQNEAQ (reference sequence). There are 12 residues in the CDR3. Trimming stripped 3 bases from V and 10 bases from J, with 10 bases between. CDR3 amino acids: CASSFTRAEQFF. CDR3 coding DNA: TGTGCCAGCAGCTTCACGAGGGCCGAGCAGTTCTTC.

This clonotype was found many times. The V gene is TRBV4-2, the J gene TRBJ2-1; 12 nucleotides line up with TRBD2. There are 15 residues in the CDR3. Germline assignment: CDR1 LGHNA and CDR2 YNFKEQ. J was trimmed by 3 bases and V by 5 bases; bases with no gene match: 2. The CDR3 region has the DNA TGTGCCAGCAGCTCGACTAGCGGGAGCTACAATGAGCAGTTCTTC. As protein: CASSSTSGSYNEQFF.

This clonotype has only a few counts. The CDR3 DNA follows: TGTGCCAGCAGCCGTGGGTCCGGGGGGGCGAGGAATGAGCAGTTCTTC. The encoded protein is CASSRGSGGARNEQFF. The V gene is TRBV7-2, the J gene TRBJ2-1; 8 nucleotides line up with TRBD2. The CDR3 runs to 16 residues. CDR1 and CDR2 from the germline V gene are SGHTA and FQGNSA. Losses at the gene ends were 5 bases for V and 7 bases for J; bases not matched to a gene: 13. Full variable domain (missing parts from reference TRBV7-2 and TRBJ2-1): GAGVSQSPSNKVTEKGKDVELRCDPISGHTALYWYRQSLGQGLEFLIYFQGNSAPDKSGLPSDRFSAERTGGSVSTLTIQRTQQEDSAVYLCASSRGSGGARNEQFFGPGTRLTVL.

A word on this clonotype: This may be a read error, as it is one base from a much larger clone. The rearrangement links TRBV6-4 to TRBJ2-1, with TRBD1 identical over 9 bases. Unmatched junction bases numbered 6, after V lost 7 bases and J lost 2 bases. CDR3 length: 15 amino acids. Germline loops: CDR1 MRHNA, CDR2 SNTAGT. CDR3 residues: CASIAGQGPYNEQFF. The CDR3 DNA reads TGTGCCAGCATTGCCGGACAGGGGCCCTACAATGAGCAGTTCTTC.

J is TRBJ2-1 and V is TRBV28, with D possibly matching TRBD1 (6 bases). V was clipped by 5 bases and J by 0 bases, with 17 bases between them. CDR1 and CDR2 from the germline V gene are MDHEN and SYDVKM. The CDR3 totals 17 residues. In DNA form, the CDR3 reads TGTGCCAGCAGTCTCAACCCAGACAGGATCTCCTACAATGAGCAGTTCTTC. Amino acids: CASSLNPDRISYNEQFF.

J is TRBJ2-1 and V is TRBV11-2; 9 positions match TRBD2. The CDR3 covers 19 residues. The germline V gene has CDR1 SGHAT and CDR2 FQNNGV. Trimming cost V 5 bases and J 2 bases; bases outside gene matches: 16. The CDR3 sequence: CASSPRGGSGSTPYNEQFF. CDR3 nucleotides: TGTGCCAGCAGCCCTCGAGGTGGTAGCGGGAGTACCCCCTACAATGAGCAGTTCTTC.

The V gene is TRBV4-3, the J gene TRBJ2-5; 9 positions match TRBD1. J was trimmed by 5 bases and V by 3 bases; bases with no gene match: 7. This CDR3 has 15 residues. Germline loops: CDR1 LGHNA, CDR2 YSLEER. CDR3 region: CASSQGQGRGETQYF. CDR3 bases: TGCGCCAGCAGCCAGGGACAGGGAAGAGGGGAGACCCAGTACTTC.

The table lists this clonotype with a few counts. The chain employs TRBV7-8 and TRBJ1-2, with 10 bases lining up with TRBD1. The germline V gene encodes CDR1 SGHVS and CDR2 FQNEAQ. With 4 bases clipped from V and 6 bases from J, the junction kept 5 bases outside the gene matches. The CDR3 spans 14 residues. CDR3 nucleotides: TGTGCCAGCAGCTCCGGGACAGGGGCCAATGGCTACACCTTC. It codes for CASSSGTGANGYTF. Full variable domain (rest looked up from reference TRBV7-8 and TRBJ1-2): GAGVSQSPRYKVAKRGQDVALRCDPISGHVSLFWYQQALGQGPEFLTYFQNEAQLDKSGLPSDRFFAERPEGSVSTLKIQRTQQEDSAVYLCASSSGTGANGYTFGSGTRLTVV.

The chain recombines TRBV19 with TRBJ2-7, with D possibly being TRBD2 (6 bases). The germline V gene encodes CDR1 LNHDA and CDR2 SQIVND (reference sequence). CDR3 length: 14 residues. V shed 4 bases and J shed 1 base, with 11 bases lying between them. The CDR3, as DNA: TGTGCCAGTAGTAACACGCGGGGTTCCTACGAGCAGTACTTC. Amino acids: CASSNTRGSYEQYF.

The gene calls are TRBV20-1 and TRBJ1-5; D ambiguous. V lost 6 bases to trimming and J lost 10 bases, with 16 bases between them. This CDR3 is built from 12 residues. The V gene's germline CDR1 is DFQATT and CDR2 SNEGSKA (reference sequence). The CDR3 region has the DNA TGCAGTGCCGCCTCCCTCTTAGAACCCCAGCATTTT. Its protein is CSAASLLEPQHF.

The rearrangement links TRBV27 to TRBJ2-7; 14 bases align to TRBD2. This CDR3 is built from 17 residues. Looked up from germline, CDR1 is MNHEY and CDR2 is SMNVEV (reference sequence). Trimming at V came to 5 bases and at J to 1 base, leaving 7 bases not matched to a gene. The CDR3 DNA sequence: TGTGCCAGCAGTCCCCCGGGACTAGCGGGGGCATCCTACGAGCAGTACTTC. This sequence encodes CASSPPGLAGASYEQYF.

This chain connects TRBV2 to TRBJ2-5, with D hard to call. Germline V CDR1 and CDR2: SNHLY, FYNNEI. Trimming pared 7 bases from V and 9 bases from J, leaving 9 bases between. CDR3 length: 10 residues. In DNA form, the CDR3 reads TGTGCCAGCAATGGCGAGGCCCAGTACTTC. It yields the protein CASNGEAQYF. Variable domain in full (rest from reference TRBV2 and TRBJ2-5): EPEVTQTPSHQVTQMGQEVILRCVPISNHLYFYWYRQILGQKVEFLVSFYNNEISEKSEIFDDQFSVERPDGSNFTLKIRSTKLEDSAMYFCASNGEAQYFGPGTRLLVL.

The chain uses TRBV7-2 and TRBJ2-7; 8 nucleotides align to TRBD1. The CDR3 loop spans 15 amino acids. V shed 2 bases and J 7 bases; nucleotides not matched to a gene: 10. Per the germline V gene, CDR1 is SGHTA and CDR2 is FQGNSA. The CDR3 is CASSLLGTGPLEQYF. Written as DNA, the CDR3 is TGTGCCAGCAGCTTACTCGGGACAGGTCCTTTGGAGCAGTACTTC.

Comment on this clonotype: An end of the junction does not agree with germline; a read error may underlie this. The chain joins TRBV10-2 to TRBJ2-7; 8 nucleotides align to TRBD2. Germline lookup yields CDR1 WSHSY and CDR2 SAAADI. The length of the CDR3 is 15 residues. The DNA of the CDR3 is TGCGCCATCAGTGAGTATGTCGGGAGGGCCCACGAGCAGTACTTC. It encodes CAISEYVGRAHEQYF.

The chain combines TRBV10-3 with TRBJ2-2, with 12 bases fitting TRBD2. This CDR3 spans 16 amino acids. Per germline, CDR1 ENHRY and CDR2 SYGVKD. The V gene end was trimmed by 7 bases and the J gene end by 0 bases; junction bases not matched to a gene: 3. Here the CDR3 DNA reads TGTGCCATCACTAGCGGGGGGGCACCGAACACCGGGGAGCTGTTTTTT. Translating it yields CAITSGGAPNTGELFF.